One and the same sample provided the 18 T cell receptor beta chains below, sequenced in a study of blood T cells in healthy people across ages. Through a sample-barcoded 5' primer and a J-beta primer mix, a second PCR was run for roughly 7 to 11 cycles. TCRdb ran MiXCR on the 5' RACE reads and lists one entry per CDR3 protein. The top ten clones hold about a fifth of a sample with 910,000 or so distinct CDR3 sequences, about 53% of them seen once. The sample taken for sequencing was blood. The receptors shown here come from an older woman in good health.

This clonotype was recorded at least ten times. The chain employs TRBV24-1 and TRBJ2-3, with 10 positions matching TRBD1. Germline loops: CDR1 KGHDR, CDR2 SFDVKD. The CDR3 has 16 residues. Losses at the gene ends were 5 bases for V and 6 bases for J; bases not matched to a gene: 10. CDR3 nucleotides: TGTGCCACCAGTGGGAGTGGGACAGGGGCGCCGGATACGCAGTATTTT. Protein product: CATSGSGTGAPDTQYF.

The rearrangement joins TRBV2 to TRBJ1-1; TRBD1 matches at 8 bases. Trimming removed 6 bases from V and 6 bases from J; junction bases left unmatched: 9. There are 14 residues in the CDR3. Looked up from germline, CDR1 is SNHLY and CDR2 is FYNNEI. This CDR3 reads CASSLDRDDPEAFF. The CDR3 DNA reads as TGTGCCAGCAGCCTGGACAGGGATGACCCTGAAGCTTTCTTT.

The rearrangement uses TRBV5-6 and TRBJ2-7, with no clear D. CDR3 length: 14 amino acids. Per the germline V gene, CDR1 is SGHDT and CDR2 is YYEEEE. V was shortened by 6 bases and J by 4 bases, with 17 bases between the two germline ends. The chain's CDR3 is CASTSGPNGYEQYF. Here the CDR3 DNA reads TGTGCCAGCACCTCCGGCCCCAATGGGTACGAGCAGTACTTC.

The gene calls are TRBV11-2 and TRBJ2-6; 8 positions match TRBD1. The V gene's germline CDR1 is SGHAT and CDR2 FQNNGV. The CDR3 contains 18 residues. The ends lost 1 base at V and 4 bases at J; junction bases unmatched: 9. CDR3 DNA sequence: TGTGCCAGCAGCTTAGTGCCAGGGGGCGCTCCAGGGGCCAACGTCCTGACTTTC. It yields the protein CASSLVPGGAPGANVLTF.

This clonotype was recorded a few times. The J gene is TRBJ2-7, the V gene TRBV27, with D perhaps TRBD1 (5 bases). The CDR3 has 16 residues. Trimming removed 7 bases from V and 2 bases from J, with 21 bases in between. From germline, CDR1 is MNHEY and CDR2 SMNVEV (reference sequence). This CDR3 reads CASTAAWGEVAYEQYF. The CDR3 DNA reads as TGTGCCAGCACCGCCGCCTGGGGCGAAGTGGCCTACGAGCAGTACTTC.

This chain connects TRBV5-8 to TRBJ2-3; tentative D call: TRBD2 (6 bases). V was clipped by 4 bases and J by 4 bases, with 16 bases between them. The CDR3 is 15 residues long. From germline, CDR1 is SGHTS and CDR2 YDEGEE. The CDR3 DNA is TGTGCCAGCAGCAGACTAGAGGGCCCCGCAGATACGCAGTATTTT. This gives the protein CASSRLEGPADTQYF.

J is TRBJ2-1 and V is TRBV7-4; 8 bases align to TRBD2. The J call may be faulty, since TRBJ2-7 better matches the DNA end. Germline CDR1 and CDR2: SGHVT and SQSDAQ. The CDR3 runs to 18 residues. The DNA for the CDR3 is TGTGCCAGCAGCTTAGGATATAGCGGGACATATCAATACAATGAGCAGTACTTC. Translated: CASSLGYSGTYQYNEQYF.

This clonotype was detected only a few times. The V and J genes are TRBV29-1 and TRBJ1-2, with TRBD1 identical over 7 bases. With 7 bases clipped from V and 0 bases from J, the junction kept 11 bases outside the gene matches. Germline-derived CDR1 and CDR2 are SQVTM and ANQGSEA. This CDR3 contains 15 residues. CDR3: CSDYYGTAANYGYTF. The CDR3 DNA reads TGCAGCGATTATTACGGGACAGCCGCTAACTATGGCTACACCTTC.

The J gene is TRBJ2-7, the V gene TRBV28, with a possible D match to TRBD1 (5 bases). CDR1 is MDHEN, CDR2 SYDVKM, per germline. This CDR3 is 13 amino acids long. The germline V and J ends were trimmed by 5 bases and 5 bases, with 13 bases remaining between them. DNA of the CDR3: TGTGCCAGCAGTCCAGGGCCCCGGCACGAGCAGTACTTC. It yields the protein CASSPGPRHEQYF. The complete variable domain, with remaining parts taken from reference TRBV28 and TRBJ2-7, reads DVKVTQSSRYLVKRTGEKVFLECVQDMDHENMFWYRQDPGLGLRLIYFSYDVKMKEKGDIPEGYSVSREKKERFSLILESASTNQTSMYLCASSPGPRHEQYFGPGTRLTVT.

This clonotype came up once. CDR3 protein: CASSLGTKNYEQYF. The DNA for the CDR3 is TGTGCCAGCAGCTTAGGAACGAAAAACTACGAGCAGTACTTC. This chain connects TRBV13 to TRBJ2-4; D call uncertain. The DNA matches TRBJ2-7 better at its end, which makes the J call doubtful. The CDR3 consists of 14 residues. Germline assignment: CDR1 PRHDT and CDR2 FYEKMQ (reference sequence).

This clonotype was picked up a small number of times. An end of the junction differs from the germline gene, which may be a read error. The chain recombines TRBV7-2 with TRBJ2-5, with a tentative D call TRBD1 (6 bases). Germline-derived CDR1 and CDR2 are SGHTA and FQGNSA. This CDR3 comprises 16 residues. The CDR3 DNA sequence: TGTGCTAGCAGCTTATGGTCGGGACACCAACAAGAGACCCAGTACTTC. Protein product: CASSLWSGHQQETQYF.

This clonotype was recorded only once. The chain has TRBV15 and TRBJ1-2, with D uncertain. The V gene's germline CDR1 is LNHNV and CDR2 YYDKDF (reference sequence). The length of the CDR3 is 14 residues. The V end was cut by 0 bases, the J end by 8 bases, with 13 bases between. The CDR3 protein is CATSRDRRRAGYTF. The CDR3 DNA reads TGTGCCACCAGCAGAGATAGGAGACGGGCGGGCTACACCTTC.

V gene TRBV5-1 combines with J gene TRBJ1-2; D remains ambiguous. The CDR3 sequence is 18 residues long. V lost 1 base, J lost 1 base, and 20 bases lay in between. Germline-derived CDR1 and CDR2 are SGHRS and YFSETQ. CDR3 nucleotides: TGCGCCAGCAGCTTGCCGTCATGGACGCGCGGGATTAACTATGGCTACACCTTC. Protein product: CASSLPSWTRGINYGYTF.

The chain carries TRBV20-1 and TRBJ2-1; D call uncertain. The length of the CDR3 is 18 residues. V lost 6 bases, J lost 1 base, and 25 bases lay in between. Germline V gene lookup returns CDR1 DFQATT and CDR2 SNEGSKA (reference sequence). CDR3 DNA sequence: TGCAGTGCCCCCATGGGGTGGGAAAGGGCCGGGTCCTACAATGAGCAGTTCTTC. Encoded protein: CSAPMGWERAGSYNEQFF.

This clonotype was detected a few times. J is TRBJ2-3 and V is TRBV28; D might be TRBD1 or TRBD2, each matching 5 bases. The CDR3 consists of 14 residues. V lost 5 bases to trimming and J lost 2 bases, with 11 bases between them. From germline, CDR1 is MDHEN and CDR2 SYDVKM. Here the CDR3 reads CASSQVGVTDTQYF. As DNA, the CDR3 is TGTGCCAGCAGTCAAGTGGGGGTCACAGATACGCAGTATTTT.

The rearrangement uses TRBV21-1 and TRBJ2-7; the table's D call TRBD2 went unverified against the DNA. TRBV21-1 is classified as a pseudogene. The CDR3 loop spans 19 amino acids. CDR3 DNA sequence: TGTGCCAGCAGCAAAGATGGGCGGGAGGGCCAGGGTGGTGCCTACGAGCAGTACTTC. Its translation is CASSKDGREGQGGAYEQYF.

Concerning this clonotype itself: Its ends do not fully match the called genes, so a read error is possible. This rearrangement joins TRBV29-1 to TRBJ2-5, with 8 bases that match TRBD1. This CDR3 comprises 11 residues. Germline lookup yields CDR1 SQVTM and CDR2 ANQGSEA. The CDR3 DNA is TGCTGCGTTGACAGGGGAGAGACCCAGTACTTC. It is translated as CCVDRGETQYF.

The chain is built from TRBV25-1 and TRBJ2-5, with a possible D match to TRBD2 (6 bases). The CDR3 runs to 20 residues. Germline V lookup: CDR1 MGHDK, CDR2 SYGVNS. The V and J ends lost 1 base and 5 bases respectively, with 29 bases between them. The CDR3 DNA is TGTGCCAGCAGTGAATTACCCAGGGACTTACCAAGATCGGGGTGGGAGACCCAGTACTTC. This gives the protein CASSELPRDLPRSGWETQYF. Combining the CDR3 with reference TRBV25-1 and TRBJ2-5 gives the whole variable domain EADIYQTPRYLVIGTGKKITLECSQTMGHDKMYWYQQDPGMELHLIHYSYGVNSTEKGDLSSESTVSRIRTEHFPLTLESARPSHTSQYLCASSELPRDLPRSGWETQYFGPGTRLLVL.